What follows are 26 T cell receptor beta chains derived from one specimen sequenced in a study of post-analysis software for immune sequencing data. Their antigens are not known. Sequencing libraries made from TCR beta cDNA carried unique molecular identifiers. TCRdb passed the PCR reads through MiXCR, listing each CDR3 protein once. The table records 800,000 to 950,000 distinct CDR3 sequences, 53% of them present only once. Findings and caveats of the study: With TRBV5-6, TRBV5-1 and TRBV20-1 included, about five TRBV segments were more frequent in patients than in controls.

Sequencing was performed on blood. These receptors came from a girl aged 10 to 17 with multiple sclerosis.

Comments on this clonotype: At one of its ends the junction is not consistent with the germline gene, which may arise from a read error. The chain has TRBV9 and TRBJ2-1, with TRBD2 matching 9 bases. The V gene's germline CDR1 is SGDLS and CDR2 YYNGEE. There are 14 residues in the CDR3. DNA of the CDR3: TGTGCCAGCACTACGGGACTAGCAAGTAATGAGCTGTTCTTC. Protein: CASTTGLASNELFF.

Details on this clonotype: One end of the junction does not line up with germline, which may come from a read error. The CDR3 is CSASKRNAEAFF. CDR3 bases: TGCAGTGCTAGTAAACGGAACGCTGAAGCTTTCTTT. The genes are TRBV20-1 and TRBJ1-1; unclear D gene. The CDR3 spans 12 residues. From germline, CDR1 is DFQATT and CDR2 SNEGSKA (reference sequence).

The rearrangement uses TRBV7-9 and TRBJ2-3; D call uncertain. Germline lookup yields CDR1 SEHNR and CDR2 FQNEAQ (reference sequence). With 5 bases removed from V and 3 bases from J, the gap between germline ends came to 12 bases. The CDR3 length is 14 residues. Here the CDR3 DNA reads TGTGCCAGCAGCCCCGTGAGAGGAACAGATACGCAGTATTTT. Translating it yields CASSPVRGTDTQYF.

This chain joins TRBV3-1 and TRBJ2-3; D is undetermined. This CDR3 has 13 amino acids. Germline CDR1 reads LGHDT; CDR2 reads YNNKEL (reference sequence). Deletions cut 1 base from V and 11 bases from J, with 13 bases between. The CDR3 reads CASSQVVPPGQYF. CDR3 nucleotides: TGTGCCAGCAGCCAAGTAGTCCCCCCAGGGCAGTATTTT.

The chain combines TRBV27 with TRBJ2-1; 12 bases are shared with TRBD2. Germline V gene data show CDR1 as MNHEY and CDR2 as SMNVEV (reference sequence). V shed 10 bases, J shed 3 bases, and the junction held 4 bases outside the gene matches. The CDR3 extends over 14 amino acids. DNA for the CDR3: TGTGCCACTGCGACTAGCGGGGGCTACAATGAGCAGTTCTTC. Encoded protein: CATATSGGYNEQFF.

Only a few counts were recorded for this clonotype. This chain uses TRBV15 with TRBJ2-1; 8 bases map to TRBD2. V was pared by 0 bases and J by 3 bases, with 10 bases of the junction left unmatched. The CDR3 has 18 amino acids. Germline V CDR1 and CDR2: LNHNV, YYDKDF (reference sequence). CDR3 coding DNA: TGTGCCACCAGCAGAGATCCTATGCTAGCGGGTATCTACAATGAGCAGTTCTTC. Amino acids: CATSRDPMLAGIYNEQFF.

The chain has TRBV10-3 and TRBJ2-7, with TRBD1 matching over 8 bases. Germline loops: CDR1 ENHRY, CDR2 SYGVKD. CDR3 length: 16 amino acids. V dropped 4 bases and J dropped 1; count of bases not matched to a gene: 9. CDR3 coding DNA: TGTGCCATCAGTGGATCTCCGGGACAGGTTTCCTACGAGCAGTACTTC. Its translation: CAISGSPGQVSYEQYF.

About this clonotype itself: The junction differs from germline at one of its ends, possibly a read error. This chain connects TRBV14 to TRBJ1-2, with unresolved D. This CDR3 is built from 12 residues. The germline V gene has CDR1 SGHDN and CDR2 FVKESK. CDR3 protein: CASSHVNDGYTF. Here the CDR3 DNA reads TGTGCCAGCAGCCATGTTAACGATGGCTACACCTTC.

CDR3 in DNA: TGTGCCAGCAGTGAAGCGAGGCAGGGCCCTCATGGCTACACCTTC. Translation: CASSEARQGPHGYTF. J is TRBJ1-2 and V is TRBV2, with D possibly TRBD1 on 5 matching bases. This CDR3 is built from 15 residues. The ends were cut back, 0 bases at V and 6 bases at J, with 14 bases in the middle. CDR1 and CDR2 from the germline V gene are SNHLY and FYNNEI. The full variable domain, with the rest looked up from reference TRBV2 and TRBJ1-2, is EPEVTQTPSHQVTQMGQEVILRCVPISNHLYFYWYRQILGQKVEFLVSFYNNEISEKSEIFDDQFSVERPDGSNFTLKIRSTKLEDSAMYFCASSEARQGPHGYTFGSGTRLTVV.

A few counts support this clonotype. This chain uses TRBV12-3 or TRBV12-4 with TRBJ2-7, with TRBD1 identical over 9 bases. After removal of 6 bases from V and 3 bases from J, the junction contained 9 bases not matched to a gene. The CDR3 covers 15 residues. CDR3 in DNA: TGTGCCAGCAGCACCGGGGGACAGGGTGACTACGAGCAGTACTTC. This translates into CASSTGGQGDYEQYF.

The chain joins TRBV7-9 to TRBJ2-1; 8 nucleotides match TRBD2. Germline-derived CDR1 and CDR2 are SEHNR and FQNEAQ (reference sequence). J lost 2 bases, V lost 7 bases, and 4 bases had no gene match. The CDR3 is made up of 14 amino acids. DNA of the CDR3: TGTGCCAGCATCGCGGGGGGCCCCTACAATGAGCAGTTCTTC. Translation gives CASIAGGPYNEQFF.

This chain connects TRBV20-1 to TRBJ2-3; D possibly matches TRBD1 or TRBD2 (5 bases each). The V end was cut by 3 bases, the J end by 4 bases, with 20 bases between. This CDR3 is built from 16 residues. Germline V gives CDR1 DFQATT, CDR2 SNEGSKA (reference sequence). The CDR3 DNA reads as TGCAGTGCTAGTGAGGGGCAGCCCCTAAGGCCAGATACGCAGTATTTT. Translating it yields CSASEGQPLRPDTQYF.

This chain connects TRBV20-1 to TRBJ1-2; 9 nucleotides align to TRBD1. Germline CDR1 and CDR2: DFQATT and SNEGSKA (reference sequence). V lost 1 base, J lost 5 bases, and 2 bases stayed unmatched. The CDR3 runs 13 residues. Written as DNA, the CDR3 is TGCAGTGCTAGAGCTGGGACAGGGTATGGCTACACCTTC. Residues: CSARAGTGYGYTF.

The chain is built from TRBV6-1 and TRBJ2-7; no clear D. Germline V gene sequence: CDR1 MNHNS, CDR2 SASEGT. The V end was cut by 1 base, the J end by 2 bases, with 21 bases between. The CDR3 runs to 18 residues. This CDR3 is CASSEGAYTIRRTYEQYF. The CDR3, as DNA: TGTGCCAGCAGTGAAGGGGCCTACACGATTCGAAGGACCTACGAGCAGTACTTC.

The chain uses TRBV6-5 and TRBJ2-1; D is possibly TRBD2 (6 bases). CDR1 MNHEY and CDR2 SVGAGI come from the germline V gene. The CDR3 is 15 amino acids. Trimming pared 3 bases from V and 5 bases from J, leaving 14 bases between. CDR3 amino acids: CASSYQRVRNNEQFF. The CDR3 nucleotides read TGTGCCAGCAGTTATCAGCGGGTGCGGAACAATGAGCAGTTCTTC.

The CDR3 coding sequence is TGTGCTAGTGGTTTGCGGAGGAGTTGGGGGGCGAACACTGAAGCTTTCTTT. Translation gives CASGLRRSWGANTEAFF. The chain joins TRBV12-5 to TRBJ1-1; weak D call: TRBD1 (6 bases). This CDR3 comprises 17 residues. The germline gives CDR1 LGHNT, CDR2 FRNRAP. V lost 2 bases and J 1 base, leaving 17 bases between the germline ends.

The chain is built from TRBV12-3 or TRBV12-4 and TRBJ2-5, with D possibly matching TRBD1 (7 bases). The ends were cut back, 5 bases at V and 13 bases at J, with 14 bases in the middle. The CDR3 spans 11 residues. The CDR3 nucleotides are TGTGCCAGCAGTGCCCCAGGGGGGTTGTACTTC. It encodes CASSAPGGLYF.

V gene TRBV10-3 combines with J gene TRBJ1-5; no clear D gene. The CDR3 sequence is 15 residues long. Per germline, CDR1 ENHRY and CDR2 SYGVKD. Trimming removed 0 bases at V and 4 bases at J, with 10 bases between. CDR3 sequence: CAISESGGYNQPQHF. The CDR3 DNA reads TGTGCCATCAGTGAGTCTGGTGGGTATAATCAGCCCCAGCATTTT.

This chain connects TRBV6-1 to TRBJ2-3, with D perhaps TRBD1 (5 bases). CDR3 length: 17 residues. Trimming shortened V by 5 bases and J by 2 bases, and 20 bases separated the two germline ends. The germline gives CDR1 MNHNS, CDR2 SASEGT. The CDR3 DNA sequence: TGTGCCAGCAGTCCTCCCTCGGGCAGGGCTCTCACAGATACGCAGTATTTT. Translating gives CASSPPSGRALTDTQYF.

This clonotype was seen once. V is TRBV3-1 and J is TRBJ2-1; 9 nucleotides align to TRBD2. CDR1 and CDR2 (germline): LGHDT, YNNKEL (reference sequence). V gave up 2 bases and J gave up 2 bases; unmatched junction bases: 4. This CDR3 region has 16 residues. CDR3 nucleotide sequence: TGTGCCAGCAGCCAAAATAGCGGGGGACCCTACAATGAGCAGTTCTTC. Translation: CASSQNSGGPYNEQFF.

The CDR3 region has the DNA TGCAGCGGCAGACAGGTGAACACTGAAGCTTTCTTT. It codes for CSGRQVNTEAFF. The V call is TRBV29-1, the J call TRBJ1-1, with TRBD1 as a possible D gene (6 bases). Germline CDR1 SQVTM, CDR2 ANQGSEA. Trimming pared 7 bases from V and 0 bases from J, leaving 9 bases between. CDR3 length: 12 residues.

This clonotype showed up just a few times. The CDR3 region has the DNA TGTGCCAGCAGAAACAGGGGCGGCTACACCTTC. Translating it yields CASRNRGGYTF. This chain connects TRBV25-1 to TRBJ1-2, with 7 bases identical to TRBD1. Germline V gene lookup returns CDR1 MGHDK and CDR2 SYGVNS. The CDR3 spans 11 residues. The trim removed 6 bases at V and 8 bases at J, leaving 3 bases unmatched.

This clonotype was found a few times. The chain links TRBV6-2 or TRBV6-3 to TRBJ2-7; unclear D gene. CDR1 and CDR2 from the germline V gene are MNHEY and SVGEGT. Trimming shortened V by 5 bases and J by 7 bases, and 18 bases separated the two germline ends. CDR3 length: 14 amino acids. The CDR3 sequence: CASSPLDRREEQYF. The DNA for the CDR3 is TGTGCCAGCAGTCCTTTGGACCGGCGAGAAGAGCAGTACTTC.

The CDR3 loop reads CASSLEMEGRVNQNYGYTF. The DNA for the CDR3 is TGTGCCAGCAGCTTAGAAATGGAGGGCAGGGTGAACCAAAACTATGGCTACACCTTC. This chain connects TRBV7-8 to TRBJ1-2, with a tentative D call TRBD1 (5 bases). Trimming removed 1 base at V and 2 bases at J, with 23 bases between. CDR1 is SGHVS, CDR2 FQNEAQ, per germline. The CDR3 has 19 residues.

The CDR3 region is CSVLTPSYGYTF. The CDR3 DNA follows: TGCAGCGTCTTGACACCGTCCTATGGCTACACCTTC. This chain joins TRBV29-1 and TRBJ1-2; D unresolved. The CDR3 sequence is 12 residues long. Trimming stripped 6 bases from V and 4 bases from J, with 12 bases between. CDR1 and CDR2 (germline): SQVTM, ANQGSEA.

This clonotype was seen only a few times. The genes are TRBV11-1 and TRBJ2-7, with D tentatively TRBD1 (5 bases). The CDR3 consists of 16 residues. V dropped 0 bases and J dropped 0 bases, with 12 bases sitting between them. Per germline, CDR1 SGHAT and CDR2 FQDESV (reference sequence). The CDR3 is CASSLAQGAISYEQYF. In nucleotides, the CDR3 is TGTGCCAGCAGCTTAGCCCAGGGTGCAATCTCCTACGAGCAGTACTTC. Supplemented by reference TRBV11-1 and TRBJ2-7, the full variable domain reads EAEVAQSPRYKITEKSQAVAFWCDPISGHATLYWYRQILGQGPELLVQFQDESVVDDSQLPKDRFSAERLKGVDSTLKIQPAELGDSAMYLCASSLAQGAISYEQYFGPGTRLTVT.